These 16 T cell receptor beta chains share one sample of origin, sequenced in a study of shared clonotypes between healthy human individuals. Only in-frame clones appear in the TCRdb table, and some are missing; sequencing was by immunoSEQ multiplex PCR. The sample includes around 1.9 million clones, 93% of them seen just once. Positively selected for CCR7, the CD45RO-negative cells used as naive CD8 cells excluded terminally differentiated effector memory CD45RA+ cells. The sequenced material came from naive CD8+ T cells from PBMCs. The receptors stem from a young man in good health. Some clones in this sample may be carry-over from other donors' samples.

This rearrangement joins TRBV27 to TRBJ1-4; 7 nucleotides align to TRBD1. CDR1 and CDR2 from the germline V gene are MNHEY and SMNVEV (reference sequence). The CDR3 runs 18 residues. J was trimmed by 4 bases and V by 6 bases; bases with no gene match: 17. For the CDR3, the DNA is TGTGCCAGCAGAGGGGGTACAGGGGACCTTTCCGGTAATGAAAAACTGTTTTTT. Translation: CASRGGTGDLSGNEKLFF.

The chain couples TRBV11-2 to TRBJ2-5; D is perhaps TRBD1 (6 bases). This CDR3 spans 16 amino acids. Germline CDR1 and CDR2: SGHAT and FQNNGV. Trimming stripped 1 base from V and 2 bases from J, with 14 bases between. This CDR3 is CASSLASGVWQETQYF. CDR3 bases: TGTGCCAGCAGCTTAGCGTCAGGGGTCTGGCAAGAGACCCAGTACTTC.

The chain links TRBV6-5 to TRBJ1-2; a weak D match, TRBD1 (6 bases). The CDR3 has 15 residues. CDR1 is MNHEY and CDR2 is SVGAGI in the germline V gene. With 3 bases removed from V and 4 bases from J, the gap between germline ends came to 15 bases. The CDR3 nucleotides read TGTGCCAGCAGTTATTACACCGGACAGCCCTATGGCTACACCTTC. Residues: CASSYYTGQPYGYTF.

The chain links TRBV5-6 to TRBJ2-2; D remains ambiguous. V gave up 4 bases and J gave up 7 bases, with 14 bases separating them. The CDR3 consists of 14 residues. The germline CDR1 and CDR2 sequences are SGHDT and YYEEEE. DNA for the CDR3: TGTGCCAGCAGCATCGTCCTCTTGGGCGGGGAGCTGTTTTTT. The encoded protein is CASSIVLLGGELFF.

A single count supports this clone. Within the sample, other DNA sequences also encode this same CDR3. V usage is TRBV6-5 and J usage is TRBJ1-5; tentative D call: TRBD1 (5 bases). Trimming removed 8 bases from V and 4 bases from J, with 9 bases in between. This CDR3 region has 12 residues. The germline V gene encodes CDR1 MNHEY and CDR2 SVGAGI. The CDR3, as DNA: TGTGCCAGCGGGGCTGGGAATCAGCCCCAGCATTTT. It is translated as CASGAGNQPQHF.

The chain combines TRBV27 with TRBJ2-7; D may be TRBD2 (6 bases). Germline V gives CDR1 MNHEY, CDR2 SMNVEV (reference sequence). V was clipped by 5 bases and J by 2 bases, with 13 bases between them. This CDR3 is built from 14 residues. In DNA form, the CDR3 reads TGTGCCAGCAGTATCTCCGGGGGTACCTACGAGCAGTACTTC. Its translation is CASSISGGTYEQYF.

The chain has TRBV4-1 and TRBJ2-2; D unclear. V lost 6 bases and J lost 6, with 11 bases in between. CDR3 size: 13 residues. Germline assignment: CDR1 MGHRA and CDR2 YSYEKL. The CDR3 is CASRPPLAGELFF. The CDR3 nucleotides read TGCGCCAGCAGACCCCCATTGGCCGGGGAGCTGTTTTTT.

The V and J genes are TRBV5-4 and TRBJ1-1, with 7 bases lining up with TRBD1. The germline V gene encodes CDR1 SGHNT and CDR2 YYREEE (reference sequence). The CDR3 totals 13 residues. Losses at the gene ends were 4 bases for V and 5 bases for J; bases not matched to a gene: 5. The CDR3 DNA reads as TGTGCCAGCAGCCAAGACAGGGCTACTGAAGCTTTCTTT. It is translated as CASSQDRATEAFF.

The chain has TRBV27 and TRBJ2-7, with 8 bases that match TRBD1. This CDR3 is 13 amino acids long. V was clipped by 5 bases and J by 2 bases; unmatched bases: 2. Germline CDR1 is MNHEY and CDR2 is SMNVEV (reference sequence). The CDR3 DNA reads TGTGCCAGCAGTGTGGACAGGGCCTACGAGCAGTACTTC. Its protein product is CASSVDRAYEQYF.

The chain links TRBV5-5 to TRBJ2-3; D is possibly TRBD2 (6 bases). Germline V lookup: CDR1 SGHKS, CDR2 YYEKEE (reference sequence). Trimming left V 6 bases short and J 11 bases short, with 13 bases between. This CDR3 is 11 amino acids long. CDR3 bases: TGTGCCAGCACCCCCGGGGGTGTGCAGTATTTT. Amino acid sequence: CASTPGGVQYF.

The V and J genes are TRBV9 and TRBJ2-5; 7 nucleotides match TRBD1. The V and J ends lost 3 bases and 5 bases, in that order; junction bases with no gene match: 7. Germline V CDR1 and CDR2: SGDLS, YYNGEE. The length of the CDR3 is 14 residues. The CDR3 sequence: CASSASGTVETQYF. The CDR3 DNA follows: TGTGCCAGCAGCGCTTCCGGGACAGTCGAGACCCAGTACTTC. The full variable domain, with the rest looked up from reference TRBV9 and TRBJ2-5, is DSGVTQTPKHLITATGQRVTLRCSPRSGDLSVYWYQQSLDQGLQFLIQYYNGEERAKGNILERFSAQQFPDLHSELNLSSLELGDSALYFCASSASGTVETQYFGPGTRLLVL.

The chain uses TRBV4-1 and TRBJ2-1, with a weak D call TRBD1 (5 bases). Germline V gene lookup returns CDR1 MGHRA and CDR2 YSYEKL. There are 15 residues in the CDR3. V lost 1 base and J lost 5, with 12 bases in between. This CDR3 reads CASSQGAQVDNEQFF. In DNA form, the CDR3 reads TGCGCCAGCAGCCAAGGAGCACAGGTAGACAATGAGCAGTTCTTC.

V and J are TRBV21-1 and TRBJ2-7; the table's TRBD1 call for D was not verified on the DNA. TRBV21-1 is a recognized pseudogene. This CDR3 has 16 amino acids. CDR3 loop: CASSDPWGDRLYEQYF. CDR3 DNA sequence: TGTGCCAGCAGCGACCCGTGGGGGGACAGACTATACGAGCAGTACTTC.

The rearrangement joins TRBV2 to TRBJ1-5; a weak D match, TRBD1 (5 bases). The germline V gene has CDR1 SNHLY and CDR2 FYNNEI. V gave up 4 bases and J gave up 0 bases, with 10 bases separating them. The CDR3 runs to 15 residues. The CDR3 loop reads CASSGGTYSNQPQHF. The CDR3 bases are TGTGCCAGCAGTGGGGGCACCTATAGCAATCAGCCCCAGCATTTT.

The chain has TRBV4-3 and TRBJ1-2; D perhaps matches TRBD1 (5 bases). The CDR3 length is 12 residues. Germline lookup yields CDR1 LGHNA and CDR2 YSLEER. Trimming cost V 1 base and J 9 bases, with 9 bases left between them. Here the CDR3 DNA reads TGCGCCAGCAGCCAAGCACAGGACCGCTACACCTTC. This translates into CASSQAQDRYTF.

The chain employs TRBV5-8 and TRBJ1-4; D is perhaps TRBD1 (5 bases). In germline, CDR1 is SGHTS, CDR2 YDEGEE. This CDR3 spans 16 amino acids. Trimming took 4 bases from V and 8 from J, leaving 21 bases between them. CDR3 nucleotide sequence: TGTGCCAGCAGCCCCGGGACGGACCAGGGAGAGGAAAAACTGTTTTTT. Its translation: CASSPGTDQGEEKLFF. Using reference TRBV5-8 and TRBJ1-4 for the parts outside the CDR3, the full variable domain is EAGVTQSPTHLIKTRGQQATLRCSPISGHTSVYWYQQALGLGLQFLLWYDEGEERNRGNFPPRFSGRQFPNYSSELNVNALELEDSALYLCASSPGTDQGEEKLFFGSGTQLSVL.